This passage covers 5 T cell receptor beta chains from one sample sequenced in a study of T cells expressing NK-cell markers. No DNA is given; TCRdb re-called the 5' RACE reads and lists each CDR3 protein once. This listing includes roughly 150,000 distinct CDR3 sequences. The sequenced sample consisted of blood T cells: a sorted CD56 or NKG2C T cell subset, CD4+ or CD8+ T cells, or bulk PBMC T cells (not recorded which). Source of these receptors: a man aged 18-70 years in good health.

This sequence joins TRBV20-1 and TRBJ2-1; without DNA, the TCRdb call of TRBD2 cannot be checked. CDR3 length: 16 amino acids. Germline assignment: CDR1 DFQATT and CDR2 SNEGSKA (reference sequence). This CDR3 reads CSARDLGGPTLNEQFF.

This sequence joins TRBV11-2 and TRBJ2-5; without DNA, the TCRdb call of TRBD2 cannot be checked. Germline-derived CDR1 and CDR2 are SGHAT and FQNNGV. This CDR3 is built from 18 residues. CDR3 region: CASSLRNRGLAGLETQYF. The full variable domain, with the rest looked up from reference TRBV11-2 and TRBJ2-5, is EAGVAQSPRYKIIEKRQSVAFWCNPISGHATLYWYQQILGQGPKLLIQFQNNGVVDDSQLPKDRFSAERLKGVDSTLKIQPAKLEDSAVYLCASSLRNRGLAGLETQYFGPGTRLLVL.

V is TRBV6-4 and J is TRBJ1-6; TCRdb's D call of TRBD1 is untestable without DNA. The germline V gene encodes CDR1 MRHNA and CDR2 SNTAGT. There are 14 residues in the CDR3. The chain's CDR3 is CASSADPSGSPLHF.

This chain joins TRBV9 and TRBJ1-1; TCRdb returns TRBD1, unconfirmable since there is no DNA. CDR1 and CDR2 (germline): SGDLS, YYNGEE. This CDR3 contains 15 residues. The CDR3 loop reads CASSVVGGRGYEAFF.

The rearrangement joins TRBV9 to TRBJ2-7; TCRdb's D gene call, TRBD2, goes unchecked for lack of DNA. CDR1 is SGDLS and CDR2 is YYNGEE in the germline V gene. This CDR3 contains 17 residues. The CDR3 here is CASSPWAHQGSSYEQYF. Variable domain in full (rest from reference TRBV9 and TRBJ2-7): DSGVTQTPKHLITATGQRVTLRCSPRSGDLSVYWYQQSLDQGLQFLIQYYNGEERAKGNILERFSAQQFPDLHSELNLSSLELGDSALYFCASSPWAHQGSSYEQYFGPGTRLTVT.